This T cell receptor beta chain was identified in a study of vaccination and CD4 T cells after COVID-19 (dated by TCRdb to between 2021 and 2022). With regard to the full study: Every convalescent patient had a positive nasal swab PCR test for SARS-CoV-2, with mild disease in 8 to 10 patients and severe disease in one. Control cultures received a CEFX viral epitope pool as the positive control, an HIV-1 Nef peptide pool as the negative control, or no peptide. Overlapping spike peptide pools from SARS-CoV-2 and from the common cold coronaviruses HCoV-NL63, HCoV-OC43 and HCoV-229E were used as culture stimuli. Six males and four females were included in the convalescent cohort, with two Hispanic individuals, seven Caucasians, two Asians and one multiracial person represented. The time from the second vaccine dose to post-vaccine blood sampling had a median of roughly 72 days and ranged from about 14 to 241 days. Post-COVID blood samples from convalescent patients were collected a median of 101 days after diagnosis, with a range of about 35 to 180 days. The spike-specific CD4+ TCR repertoire was compared before and after mRNA vaccination in nine to ten COVID-19 convalescent patients and a few infection-naive healthy vaccine recipients. Participants got two doses of the Pfizer-BioNTech BNT162b2 vaccine (n=8) or two doses of the Moderna mRNA-1273 vaccine (n=2).

The germline V gene encodes CDR1 MNHEY and CDR2 SVGAGI. The CDR3 covers 15 residues, taking in both the cysteine and the phenylalanine. Only the CDR3 region is kept as DNA, spanning 45 bases read in frame from base 1. Unmatched junction bases come to 12, with V trimmed by 4 bases and J by 10 bases. Points the paper makes about the study in general: Relatively few convalescent patients were included in the study, and early timepoints after natural infection were not analyzed. In convalescent patients, a median 86.3% of post-vaccine SARS-CoV-2-reactive clones were detected only after vaccination, and vaccine-specific priming was suggested by this finding. Of the vaccine-specific clones found in convalescent patients, nearly all (304 of 307) were mono-reactive for SARS-CoV-2 spike instead of being cross-reactive with common cold coronaviruses. The median number of SARS-CoV-2-reactive clonotypes rose from fewer than 25 after infection to roughly 40 after vaccination, but the change was not significant.

With respect to this clonotype: The specificity of this receptor is unknown. Base qualities are not provided; no much larger clone lies one nucleotide away.

Library preparation employed PCR. TCR sequencing of DNA from cultured CD4+ T cells used the Oncomine TCR Beta short-read assay at the Johns Hopkins FTIC core. Genomic DNA was extracted from the cultured CD4+ T cells with the QIAamp micro DNA kit. Oncomine TCR Beta libraries from cultured CD4+ T cells were pooled with unique dual indexes and sequenced on an Illumina iSeq 100. From the authors' description of their analysis: Non-productive sequences were filtered out, and CDR3s that did not start with C, did not end with F or W, or were shorter than 7 amino acids were discarded. The MANAFEST web application identified antigen-specific clonotypes by comparing peptide-stimulated wells against reference wells and other culture wells. Positive clones required FDR below 0.05, an odds ratio above 5, and productive frequency above 0.1% in at least two of three replicate wells. A clonotype counted as cross-reactive if it showed significant expansion both in the SARS-CoV-2 spike wells and in at least one common cold coronavirus spike condition. Levenshtein distances (stringdist) and unrooted phylogenetic trees (ape) in R version 3.6.1 were used to assess CDR3 homology. TCRdb reworked the public reads: Q25 trimming with fastp, MiXCR clone assembly, productive beta chains retained. Each entry is one CDR3 protein sequence, shown with its most common DNA and genes. The V and J calls were not made by the authors but by TCRdb's processing. A total of about 19,000 distinct CDR3 sequences appear in this sample, around a third of them only once. Of the sample, just under 15% is held by the ten largest clones.

This specimen's treatment or condition label, per the study, means: roughly 10-day PBMC culture with coronavirus spike peptide pools or control peptides (ViraFEST assay). The ViraFEST assay was used in the study, in which antigen-specific T cells were expanded with peptide pools and expanded clonotypes were subsequently identified by TCR sequencing. The positive SARS-CoV-2 PCR tests of the convalescent patients were dated from March to December 2020, before the Alpha, Beta and Delta variants emerged in the United States. Each well held fewer than 2.5 million PBMCs cultured with around 10 ug/ml peptide pools in IMDM containing around 5.5% human AB serum and 9 to 10 IU/ml IL-2. On days 3 and 7, half of the culture medium was replaced with fresh IL-2-containing medium. CD4+ T cells were isolated after less than twelve days of culture through negative selection using the EasySep CD4+ T cell isolation kit. Ficoll-Paque Plus gradient centrifugation was used to isolate PBMCs from whole blood, and the isolated PBMCs were then either used fresh or cryopreserved at -140C. Triplicate wells were generally used for each culture condition.

This sequence uses TRBV6-5 and TRBJ1-4; the central 7 bases match TRBD1. The sequencing sample was made of cultured CD4+ T cells from blood. The receptor's source is a human donor with COVID-19. CDR3 region: CASSSGGQPVRKLFF. The nucleotides read TGTGCCAGCAGTTCTGGGGGACAGCCGGTGCGAAAACTGTTTTTT.